This entry lists 25 T cell receptor beta chains sequenced from one sample in a study of cytomegalovirus exposure and HLA in healthy donors. PCR primers comprised 60 Vbeta and 13 Jbeta primers. Sequencing used immunoSEQ multiplex PCR; TCRdb keeps in-frame clones, though not all of them. This sample has approximately 150,000 clones; about 65% occur once, and the top ten carry approximately 3%. Material: PBMCs. The receptors stem from a woman between 25 and 40 years old in good health and CMV-seronegative.

This clone was counted between two and nine times. The V and J genes are TRBV7-2 and TRBJ2-5; the D gene is possibly TRBD1 (5 bases). The J call may be wrong; the DNA end is better matched by TRBJ2-7. CDR3 size: 14 residues. Germline values: CDR1 SGHTA, CDR2 FQGNSA. CDR3 sequence reads: CASSSDRSYYEQYF. The CDR3 bases are TGTGCCAGCAGCTCCGACAGATCCTATTACGAGCAGTACTTC.

In this sample, this clone turned up a few times. The chain is built from TRBV5-1 and TRBJ2-1; TRBD2 matches 12 bases. J lost 8 bases, V lost 3 bases, and 9 bases had no gene match. The CDR3 is 16 amino acids. Germline values: CDR1 SGHRS, CDR2 YFSETQ. CDR3 sequence reads: CASSSLAGGPQYEQFF. The CDR3 region has the DNA TGCGCCAGCAGCTCCCTAGCGGGGGGGCCTCAATATGAGCAGTTCTTC.

This chain uses TRBV10-3 with TRBJ1-5; tentative D call: TRBD1 (6 bases). The CDR3 length is 15 residues. The V end lost 4 bases, the J end lost 4 bases, and 14 bases lay between the germline ends. Germline-derived CDR1 and CDR2 are ENHRY and SYGVKD. CDR3 nucleotide sequence: TGTGCCATCAGTGGCGGGGGGCTAGGAAATCAGCCCCAGCATTTT. Residues: CAISGGGLGNQPQHF.

The rearrangement links TRBV9 to TRBJ1-1; 7 bases are shared with TRBD1. The germline V gene has CDR1 SGDLS and CDR2 YYNGEE. The trim removed 4 bases at V and 1 base at J, leaving 7 bases unmatched. The CDR3 length is 15 residues. The DNA of the CDR3 is TGTGCCAGCAGCACATGGGACAGTGAGAACACTGAAGCTTTCTTT. Its translation is CASSTWDSENTEAFF.

For this clone: The junction differs from germline at one of its ends, possibly a read error. The rearrangement links TRBV7-7 to TRBJ2-5, with 8 bases aligning to TRBD1. Germline V gives CDR1 SSHAT, CDR2 FNYEAQ (reference sequence). There are 16 residues in the CDR3. Here the CDR3 reads CASSLGQGSAQETQYF. The CDR3 nucleotides read TGTGCTAGCAGCTTAGGACAGGGTTCCGCCCAAGAGACCCAGTACTTC.

This clone was seen only a few times. The chain couples TRBV5-1 to TRBJ1-1, with a weak D call TRBD1 (5 bases). The CDR3 is 14 amino acids. Germline CDR1 reads SGHRS; CDR2 reads YFSETQ. V was cut by 4 bases and J by 5 bases, with 15 bases left in between. The CDR3 spells CASSPGGSGTEAFF. DNA for the CDR3: TGCGCCAGCAGCCCGGGGGGGAGTGGGACTGAAGCTTTCTTT.

The V and J genes are TRBV15 and TRBJ2-1, with TRBD2 as a possible D gene (6 bases). Germline loops: CDR1 LNHNV, CDR2 YYDKDF (reference sequence). The V end lost 0 bases, the J end lost 3 bases, and 15 bases lay between the germline ends. The CDR3 is made up of 17 amino acids. The CDR3 here is CATSRESASALYNEQFF. In DNA form, the CDR3 reads TGTGCCACCAGCAGAGAAAGCGCTAGCGCTCTCTACAATGAGCAGTTCTTC.

The chain is built from TRBV5-6 and TRBJ2-1, with a possible D match to TRBD2 (5 bases). The germline V gene encodes CDR1 SGHDT and CDR2 YYEEEE. The length of the CDR3 is 13 residues. V lost 2 bases and J 10 bases, leaving 13 bases between the germline ends. The CDR3 coding sequence is TGTGCCAGCAGCTTAAACACCGGGGAAGAGCAGTTCTTC. This gives the protein CASSLNTGEEQFF.

This clone occurred a few times. The chain employs TRBV7-2 and TRBJ2-7; 8 nucleotides align to TRBD2. Germline-derived CDR1 and CDR2 are SGHTA and FQGNSA. The ends lost 5 bases at V and 5 bases at J; junction bases unmatched: 11. The CDR3 loop spans 15 amino acids. CDR3 sequence (DNA): TGTGCCAGCAGCCGTAGAGCGGGAGCCCCCCACGAGCAGTACTTC. It translates to CASSRRAGAPHEQYF.

The rearrangement joins TRBV4-2 to TRBJ2-3; 7 nucleotides align to TRBD1. The CDR3 contains 16 residues. With 4 bases clipped from V and 6 bases from J, the junction kept 13 bases outside the gene matches. CDR1 is LGHNA, CDR2 YNFKEQ, per germline. CDR3 amino acids: CASSPHGQEFRDTQYF. DNA of the CDR3: TGTGCCAGCAGCCCGCATGGACAGGAGTTCAGGGATACGCAGTATTTT.

This clone was picked up one time. This chain links TRBV18 with TRBJ1-1, with unresolved D. The germline CDR1 and CDR2 sequences are KGHSH and LQKENI. V shed 3 bases and J shed 1 base, with 12 bases lying between them. This CDR3 is 15 amino acids long. This CDR3 is CASSPEASGNTEAFF. DNA for the CDR3: TGTGCCAGCTCACCTGAAGCGTCGGGGAACACTGAAGCTTTCTTT.

The chain joins TRBV7-9 to TRBJ2-3, with 7 bases matching TRBD2. V shed 1 base, J shed 2 bases, and the junction held 12 bases outside the gene matches. The CDR3 is made up of 18 amino acids. CDR1 is SEHNR and CDR2 is FQNEAQ in the germline V gene (reference sequence). The DNA for the CDR3 is TGTGCCAGCAGCTTAGTAGGTGGAGCGGGGCCCTACACAGATACGCAGTATTTT. This gives the protein CASSLVGGAGPYTDTQYF.

V and J are TRBV10-3 and TRBJ1-2; 10 bases match TRBD1. CDR1 is ENHRY, CDR2 SYGVKD, per germline. This CDR3 region has 16 residues. The V segment lost 2 bases and the J segment 2 bases; nucleotides outside the gene matches: 5. This chain's CDR3 is CAISEVPGQGNYGYTF. DNA for the CDR3: TGTGCCATCAGTGAGGTCCCGGGACAGGGGAACTATGGCTACACCTTC.

V and J are TRBV13 and TRBJ2-7; no clear D. Trimming took 3 bases from V and 2 from J, leaving 8 bases between them. The CDR3 runs 13 residues. The germline gives CDR1 PRHDT, CDR2 FYEKMQ (reference sequence). CDR3 sequence: CASSFRGTYEQYF. DNA for the CDR3: TGTGCCAGCAGCTTCCGCGGAACCTACGAGCAGTACTTC.

The chain employs TRBV7-2 and TRBJ2-2; perhaps TRBD1 as D (5 bases). V was cut by 2 bases and J by 5 bases, with 12 bases left in between. Germline-derived CDR1 and CDR2 are SGHTA and FQGNSA. The CDR3 sequence is 15 residues long. The CDR3 region is CASSLMGQITGELFF. The CDR3 DNA is TGTGCCAGCAGCTTAATGGGGCAGATTACCGGGGAGCTGTTTTTT.

The gene calls are TRBV6-5 and TRBJ1-2; no definite D call. This CDR3 region has 13 residues. The V gene lost 7 bases and the J gene lost 6 bases, with 15 bases spanning the gap. Looked up from germline, CDR1 is MNHEY and CDR2 is SVGAGI. DNA of the CDR3: TGTGCCAGCACCCCCTTAGGAGGGAATGGCTACACCTTC. Translated: CASTPLGGNGYTF.

This clone was seen only a few times. V and J are TRBV4-2 and TRBJ2-5, with D tentatively TRBD1 (6 bases). The CDR3 spans 16 residues. Trimming pared 0 bases from V and 0 bases from J, leaving 11 bases between. The germline gives CDR1 LGHNA, CDR2 YNFKEQ. The CDR3 region is CASSQDGQPHQETQYF. CDR3 DNA sequence: TGTGCCAGCAGCCAAGATGGACAGCCCCACCAAGAGACCCAGTACTTC.

The V and J genes are TRBV28 and TRBJ2-3; no clear D gene. The CDR3 is made up of 15 amino acids. Trimming took off 3 bases at V and 8 bases at J, with 18 bases between the two ends. Germline V gene sequence: CDR1 MDHEN, CDR2 SYDVKM. CDR3 sequence (DNA): TGTGCCAGCAGTTTCCCCGGTGTTGCCCCTCGTACGCAGTATTTT. This translates into CASSFPGVAPRTQYF.

The chain carries TRBV11-3 and TRBJ2-1, with a tentative D call TRBD1 (5 bases). Per the germline V gene, CDR1 is SGHNT and CDR2 is YENEEA. V shed 5 bases and J shed 4 bases, with 9 bases lying between them. The CDR3 is made up of 13 amino acids. In DNA, the CDR3 is TGTGCCAGCAGCACCGACAGATACAATGAGCAGTTCTTC. Protein sequence: CASSTDRYNEQFF.

This rearrangement joins TRBV11-2 to TRBJ2-2, with 13 positions matching TRBD2. The CDR3 consists of 16 residues. The trim removed 5 bases at V and 6 bases at J, leaving 6 bases unmatched. Germline CDR1 is SGHAT and CDR2 is FQNNGV. The CDR3 DNA is TGTGCCAGCAGCCCCTGGACTAGCGGGAGATCCGGGGAGCTGTTTTTT. Translating gives CASSPWTSGRSGELFF.

This clone was found a few times. The rearrangement joins TRBV6-5 to TRBJ2-2; 8 nucleotides align to TRBD1. The CDR3 runs 15 residues. CDR1 and CDR2 from the germline V gene are MNHEY and SVGAGI. V shed 3 bases, J shed 5 bases, and the junction held 5 bases outside the gene matches. CDR3 nucleotide sequence: TGTGCCAGCAGTTATTCGACAGGGGTTACCGGGGAGCTGTTTTTT. This translates into CASSYSTGVTGELFF.

Details on this clone: Distinct nucleotide sequences in the sample also encode this CDR3. The J gene is TRBJ1-2, the V gene TRBV29-1; 10 bases match TRBD1. CDR3 length: 13 residues. J lost 2 bases, V lost 6 bases, and 3 bases had no gene match. CDR1 SQVTM and CDR2 ANQGSEA come from the germline V gene. CDR3 amino acids: CSVGTGVNYGYTF. The CDR3 DNA sequence: TGCAGCGTCGGGACAGGGGTGAACTATGGCTACACCTTC.

This clone was seen only a few times. The chain carries TRBV6-1 and TRBJ2-5; TRBD2 is a possible D gene (6 bases). CDR1 is MNHNS and CDR2 is SASEGT in the germline V gene. V was cut by 7 bases and J by 7 bases, with 16 bases left in between. The CDR3 runs to 13 residues. CDR3 protein: CASTPEGGGTQYF. Here the CDR3 DNA reads TGTGCCAGCACCCCGGAGGGAGGTGGGACCCAGTACTTC.

This sequence joins TRBV7-2 and TRBJ2-7, with a possible D match to TRBD2 (6 bases). The CDR3 is made up of 14 amino acids. The germline V gene has CDR1 SGHTA and CDR2 FQGNSA. The germline V and J ends were trimmed by 2 bases and 1 base, with 9 bases remaining between them. The DNA of the CDR3 is TGTGCCAGCAGCTTAACGGGGACTTCCTACGAGCAGTACTTC. Translation: CASSLTGTSYEQYF.

This clone was seen a single time. This rearrangement joins TRBV11-2 to TRBJ2-7, with D tentatively TRBD1 (6 bases). V lost 2 bases, J lost 2 bases, and 10 bases lay in between. Germline V gene data show CDR1 as SGHAT and CDR2 as FQNNGV. This CDR3 contains 14 residues. CDR3 in DNA: TGTGCCAGCAGCTTAAGCACAGGGACCTACGAGCAGTACTTC. Amino acids: CASSLSTGTYEQYF.